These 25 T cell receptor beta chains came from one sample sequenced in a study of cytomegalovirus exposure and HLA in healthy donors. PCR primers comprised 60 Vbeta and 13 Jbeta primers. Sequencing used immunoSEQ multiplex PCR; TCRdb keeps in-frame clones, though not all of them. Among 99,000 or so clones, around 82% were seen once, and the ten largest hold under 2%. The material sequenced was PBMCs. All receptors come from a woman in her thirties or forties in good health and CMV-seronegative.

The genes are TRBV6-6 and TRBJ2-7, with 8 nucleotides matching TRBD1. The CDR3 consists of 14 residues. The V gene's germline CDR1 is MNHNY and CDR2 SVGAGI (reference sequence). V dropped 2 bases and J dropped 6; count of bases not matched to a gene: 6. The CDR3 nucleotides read TGTGCCAGCAGTTACGGTTCAGGGGGCAGCGAGCAGTACTTC. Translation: CASSYGSGGSEQYF.

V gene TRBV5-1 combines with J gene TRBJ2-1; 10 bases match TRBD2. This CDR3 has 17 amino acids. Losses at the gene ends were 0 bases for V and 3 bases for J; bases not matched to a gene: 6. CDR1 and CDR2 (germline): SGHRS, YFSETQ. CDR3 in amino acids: CASSLVGASGGYNEQFF. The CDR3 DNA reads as TGCGCCAGCAGCTTGGTTGGAGCTAGCGGGGGCTACAATGAGCAGTTCTTC.

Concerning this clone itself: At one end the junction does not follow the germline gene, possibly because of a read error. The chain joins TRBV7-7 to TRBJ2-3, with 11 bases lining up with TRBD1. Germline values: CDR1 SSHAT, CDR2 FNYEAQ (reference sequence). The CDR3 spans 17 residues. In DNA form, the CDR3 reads TGTGCTAGCAGCCCCTGGGGGACAGGGGGGAGCACAGATACGCAGTATTTT. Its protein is CASSPWGTGGSTDTQYF.

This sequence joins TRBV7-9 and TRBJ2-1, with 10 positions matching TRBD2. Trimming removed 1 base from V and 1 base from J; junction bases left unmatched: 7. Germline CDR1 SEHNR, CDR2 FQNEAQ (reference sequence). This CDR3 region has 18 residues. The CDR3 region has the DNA TGTGCCAGCAGCTTAGAAGCAAGCGGGAGGGGGTCCTACAATGAGCAGTTCTTC. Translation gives CASSLEASGRGSYNEQFF. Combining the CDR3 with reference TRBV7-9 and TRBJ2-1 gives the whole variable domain DTGVSQNPRHKITKRGQNVTFRCDPISEHNRLYWYRQTLGQGPEFLTYFQNEAQLEKSRLLSDRFSAERPKGSFSTLEIQRTEQGDSAMYLCASSLEASGRGSYNEQFFGPGTRLTVL.

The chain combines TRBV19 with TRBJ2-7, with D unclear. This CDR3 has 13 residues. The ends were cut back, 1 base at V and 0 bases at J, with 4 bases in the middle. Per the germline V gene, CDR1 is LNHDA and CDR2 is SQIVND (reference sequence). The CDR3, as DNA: TGTGCCAGTAGTATAGGCGACTCCTACGAGCAGTACTTC. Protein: CASSIGDSYEQYF. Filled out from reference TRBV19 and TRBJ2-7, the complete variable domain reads DGGITQSPKYLFRKEGQNVTLSCEQNLNHDAMYWYRQDPGQGLRLIYYSQIVNDFQKGDIAEGYSVSREKKESFPLTVTSAQKNPTAFYLCASSIGDSYEQYFGPGTRLTVT.

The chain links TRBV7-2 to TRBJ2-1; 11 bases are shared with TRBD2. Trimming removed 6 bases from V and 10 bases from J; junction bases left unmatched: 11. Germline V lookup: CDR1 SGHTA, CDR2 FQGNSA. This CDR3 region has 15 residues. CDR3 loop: CASSPTSGSSGEQFF. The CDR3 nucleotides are TGTGCCAGCAGTCCCACTAGCGGGAGCTCCGGCGAGCAGTTCTTC.

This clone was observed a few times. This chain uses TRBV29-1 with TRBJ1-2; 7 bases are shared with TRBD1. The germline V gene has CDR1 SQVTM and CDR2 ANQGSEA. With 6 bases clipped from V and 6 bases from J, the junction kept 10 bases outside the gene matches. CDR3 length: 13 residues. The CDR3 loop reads CSVDREGANGYTF. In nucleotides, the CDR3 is TGCAGCGTCGACCGTGAGGGGGCCAATGGCTACACCTTC. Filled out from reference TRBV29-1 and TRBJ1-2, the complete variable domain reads SAVISQKPSRDICQRGTSLTIQCQVDSQVTMMFWYRQQPGQSLTLIATANQGSEATYESGFVIDKFPISRPNLTFSTLTVSNMSPEDSSIYLCSVDREGANGYTFGSGTRLTVV.

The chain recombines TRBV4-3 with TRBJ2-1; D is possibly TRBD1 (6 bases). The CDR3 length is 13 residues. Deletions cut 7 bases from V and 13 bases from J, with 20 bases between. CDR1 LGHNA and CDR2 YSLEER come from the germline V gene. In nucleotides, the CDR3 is TGCGCCAGCAACTTCGCAAGAGGGGGTATACAGTTCTTC. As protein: CASNFARGGIQFF.

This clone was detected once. CDR3 sequence reads: CASSDDRGFDEQYF. The DNA of the CDR3 is TGTGCCAGCAGTGATGACAGGGGATTCGACGAGCAGTACTTC. The V call is TRBV2, the J call TRBJ2-7; 8 bases are a match to TRBD1. The junction had 6 bases not matched to a gene; V was cut back by 3 bases and J by 5 bases. Germline assignment: CDR1 SNHLY and CDR2 FYNNEI. This CDR3 comprises 14 residues.

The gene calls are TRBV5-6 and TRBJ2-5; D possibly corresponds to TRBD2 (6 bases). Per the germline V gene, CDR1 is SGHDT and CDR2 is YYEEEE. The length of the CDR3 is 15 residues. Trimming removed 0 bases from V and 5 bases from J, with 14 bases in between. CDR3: CASSLEAGSGETQYF. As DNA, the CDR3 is TGTGCCAGCAGCTTGGAGGCGGGATCGGGGGAGACCCAGTACTTC.

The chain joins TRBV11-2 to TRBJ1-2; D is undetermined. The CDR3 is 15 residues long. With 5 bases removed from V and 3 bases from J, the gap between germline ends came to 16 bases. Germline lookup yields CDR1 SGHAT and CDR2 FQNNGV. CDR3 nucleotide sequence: TGTGCCAGCAGCACCCACCGGAGCGGCGACTATGGCTACACCTTC. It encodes CASSTHRSGDYGYTF.

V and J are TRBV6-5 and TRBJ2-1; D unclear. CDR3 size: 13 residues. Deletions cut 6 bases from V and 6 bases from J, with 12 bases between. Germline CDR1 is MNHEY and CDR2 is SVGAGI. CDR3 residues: CASRLTPRNEQFF. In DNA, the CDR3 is TGTGCCAGCAGGCTAACTCCGCGCAATGAGCAGTTCTTC.

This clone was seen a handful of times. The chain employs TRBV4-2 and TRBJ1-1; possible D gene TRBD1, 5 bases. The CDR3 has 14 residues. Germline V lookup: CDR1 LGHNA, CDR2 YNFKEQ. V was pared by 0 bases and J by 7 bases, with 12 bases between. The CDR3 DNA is TGTGCCAGCAGCCAAGATGGGGGGTATAGTGAAGCTTTCTTT. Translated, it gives CASSQDGGYSEAFF.

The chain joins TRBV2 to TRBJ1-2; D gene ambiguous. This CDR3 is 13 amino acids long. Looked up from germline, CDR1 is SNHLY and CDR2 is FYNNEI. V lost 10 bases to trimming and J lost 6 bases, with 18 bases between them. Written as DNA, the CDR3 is TGTGCCATAGCACCTCCAGGCGGGCATGGCTACACCTTC. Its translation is CAIAPPGGHGYTF.

The CDR3 region has the DNA TGTGCCAGCAGGGAAACAGGGATAGGGGGCTACACCTTC. Translation gives CASRETGIGGYTF. The chain employs TRBV9 and TRBJ1-2, with D tentatively TRBD1 (6 bases). CDR3 size: 13 residues. Trimming pared 5 bases from V and 8 bases from J, leaving 16 bases between. CDR1 is SGDLS, CDR2 YYNGEE, per germline.

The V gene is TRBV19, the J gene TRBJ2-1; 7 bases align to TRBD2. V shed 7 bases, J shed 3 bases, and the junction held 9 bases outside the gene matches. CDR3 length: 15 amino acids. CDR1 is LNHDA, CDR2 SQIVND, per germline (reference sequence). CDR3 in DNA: TGTGCCAGTACTACTGAAGCGGGGTTCTACAATGAGCAGTTCTTC. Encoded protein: CASTTEAGFYNEQFF.

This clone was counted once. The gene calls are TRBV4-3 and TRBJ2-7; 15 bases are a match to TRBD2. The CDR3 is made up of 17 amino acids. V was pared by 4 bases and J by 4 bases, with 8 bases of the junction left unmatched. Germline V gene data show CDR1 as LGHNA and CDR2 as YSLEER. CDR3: CASSRGLAGGPTYEQYF. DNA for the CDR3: TGCGCCAGCAGCCGCGGACTAGCGGGAGGGCCTACGTACGAGCAGTACTTC.

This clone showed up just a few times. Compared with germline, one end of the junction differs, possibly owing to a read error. The DNA for the CDR3 is TGTTCCAGCAGCCCCTTTTCCCACGTCGGTGAAAAACTGTTTTTT. Protein: CSSSPFSHVGEKLFF. The V call is TRBV7-9, the J call TRBJ1-4; unclear D gene. Germline assignment: CDR1 SEHNR and CDR2 FQNEAQ (reference sequence). This CDR3 is built from 15 residues. The complete variable domain, with remaining parts taken from reference TRBV7-9 and TRBJ1-4, reads DTGVSQNPRHKITKRGQNVTFRCDPISEHNRLYWYRQTLGQGPEFLTYFQNEAQLEKSRLLSDRFSAERPKGSFSTLEIQRTEQGDSAMYLCSSSPFSHVGEKLFFGSGTQLSVL.

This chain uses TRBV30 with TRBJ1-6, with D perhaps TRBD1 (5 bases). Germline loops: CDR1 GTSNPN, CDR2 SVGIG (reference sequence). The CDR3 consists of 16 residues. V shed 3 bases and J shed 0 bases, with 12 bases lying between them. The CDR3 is CAWRETVSSYNSPLHF. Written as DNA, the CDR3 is TGTGCCTGGAGGGAGACAGTGAGCTCCTATAATTCACCCCTCCACTTT.

The CDR3 coding sequence is TGTGCCAGCTCACCTTACCGACAGGTGATGAACACTGAAGCTTTCTTT. Translated: CASSPYRQVMNTEAFF. The chain combines TRBV18 with TRBJ1-1, with a tentative D call TRBD1 (6 bases). Germline-derived CDR1 and CDR2 are KGHSH and LQKENI. The CDR3 covers 16 residues. Trimming pared 3 bases from V and 0 bases from J, leaving 14 bases between.

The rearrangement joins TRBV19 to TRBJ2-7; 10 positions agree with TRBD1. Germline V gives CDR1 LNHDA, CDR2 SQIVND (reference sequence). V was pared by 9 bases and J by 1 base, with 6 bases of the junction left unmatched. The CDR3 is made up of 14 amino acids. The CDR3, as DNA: TGTGCCAGCCAGAGGACAGGGGGTTCCTACGAGCAGTACTTC. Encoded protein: CASQRTGGSYEQYF.

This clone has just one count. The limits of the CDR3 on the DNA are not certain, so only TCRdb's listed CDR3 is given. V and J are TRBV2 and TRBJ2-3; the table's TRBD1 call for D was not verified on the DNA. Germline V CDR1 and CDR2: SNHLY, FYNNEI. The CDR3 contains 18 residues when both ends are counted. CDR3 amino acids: CASSAYGLFFGSRDTQYF.

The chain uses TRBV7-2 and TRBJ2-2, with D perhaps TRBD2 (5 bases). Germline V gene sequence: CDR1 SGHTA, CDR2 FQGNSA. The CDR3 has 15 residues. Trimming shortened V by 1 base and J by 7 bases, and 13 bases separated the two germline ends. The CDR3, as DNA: TGTGCCAGCAGCTTAGTGGGCGCCGCGGGCGGGGAGCTGTTTTTT. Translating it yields CASSLVGAAGGELFF.

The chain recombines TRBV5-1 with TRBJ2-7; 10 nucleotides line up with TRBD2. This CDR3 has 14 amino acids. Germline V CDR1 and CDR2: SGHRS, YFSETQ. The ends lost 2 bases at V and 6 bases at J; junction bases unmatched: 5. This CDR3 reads CASSFLSGRIEQYF. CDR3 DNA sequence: TGCGCCAGCAGCTTCCTTAGCGGGAGGATCGAGCAGTACTTC.

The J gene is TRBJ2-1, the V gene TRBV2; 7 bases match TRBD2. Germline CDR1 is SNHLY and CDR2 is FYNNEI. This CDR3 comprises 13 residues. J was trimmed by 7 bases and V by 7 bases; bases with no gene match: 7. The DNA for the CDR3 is TGTGCCAGCATTATTAGCGGGCCTAATGAGCAGTTCTTC. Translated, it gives CASIISGPNEQFF.